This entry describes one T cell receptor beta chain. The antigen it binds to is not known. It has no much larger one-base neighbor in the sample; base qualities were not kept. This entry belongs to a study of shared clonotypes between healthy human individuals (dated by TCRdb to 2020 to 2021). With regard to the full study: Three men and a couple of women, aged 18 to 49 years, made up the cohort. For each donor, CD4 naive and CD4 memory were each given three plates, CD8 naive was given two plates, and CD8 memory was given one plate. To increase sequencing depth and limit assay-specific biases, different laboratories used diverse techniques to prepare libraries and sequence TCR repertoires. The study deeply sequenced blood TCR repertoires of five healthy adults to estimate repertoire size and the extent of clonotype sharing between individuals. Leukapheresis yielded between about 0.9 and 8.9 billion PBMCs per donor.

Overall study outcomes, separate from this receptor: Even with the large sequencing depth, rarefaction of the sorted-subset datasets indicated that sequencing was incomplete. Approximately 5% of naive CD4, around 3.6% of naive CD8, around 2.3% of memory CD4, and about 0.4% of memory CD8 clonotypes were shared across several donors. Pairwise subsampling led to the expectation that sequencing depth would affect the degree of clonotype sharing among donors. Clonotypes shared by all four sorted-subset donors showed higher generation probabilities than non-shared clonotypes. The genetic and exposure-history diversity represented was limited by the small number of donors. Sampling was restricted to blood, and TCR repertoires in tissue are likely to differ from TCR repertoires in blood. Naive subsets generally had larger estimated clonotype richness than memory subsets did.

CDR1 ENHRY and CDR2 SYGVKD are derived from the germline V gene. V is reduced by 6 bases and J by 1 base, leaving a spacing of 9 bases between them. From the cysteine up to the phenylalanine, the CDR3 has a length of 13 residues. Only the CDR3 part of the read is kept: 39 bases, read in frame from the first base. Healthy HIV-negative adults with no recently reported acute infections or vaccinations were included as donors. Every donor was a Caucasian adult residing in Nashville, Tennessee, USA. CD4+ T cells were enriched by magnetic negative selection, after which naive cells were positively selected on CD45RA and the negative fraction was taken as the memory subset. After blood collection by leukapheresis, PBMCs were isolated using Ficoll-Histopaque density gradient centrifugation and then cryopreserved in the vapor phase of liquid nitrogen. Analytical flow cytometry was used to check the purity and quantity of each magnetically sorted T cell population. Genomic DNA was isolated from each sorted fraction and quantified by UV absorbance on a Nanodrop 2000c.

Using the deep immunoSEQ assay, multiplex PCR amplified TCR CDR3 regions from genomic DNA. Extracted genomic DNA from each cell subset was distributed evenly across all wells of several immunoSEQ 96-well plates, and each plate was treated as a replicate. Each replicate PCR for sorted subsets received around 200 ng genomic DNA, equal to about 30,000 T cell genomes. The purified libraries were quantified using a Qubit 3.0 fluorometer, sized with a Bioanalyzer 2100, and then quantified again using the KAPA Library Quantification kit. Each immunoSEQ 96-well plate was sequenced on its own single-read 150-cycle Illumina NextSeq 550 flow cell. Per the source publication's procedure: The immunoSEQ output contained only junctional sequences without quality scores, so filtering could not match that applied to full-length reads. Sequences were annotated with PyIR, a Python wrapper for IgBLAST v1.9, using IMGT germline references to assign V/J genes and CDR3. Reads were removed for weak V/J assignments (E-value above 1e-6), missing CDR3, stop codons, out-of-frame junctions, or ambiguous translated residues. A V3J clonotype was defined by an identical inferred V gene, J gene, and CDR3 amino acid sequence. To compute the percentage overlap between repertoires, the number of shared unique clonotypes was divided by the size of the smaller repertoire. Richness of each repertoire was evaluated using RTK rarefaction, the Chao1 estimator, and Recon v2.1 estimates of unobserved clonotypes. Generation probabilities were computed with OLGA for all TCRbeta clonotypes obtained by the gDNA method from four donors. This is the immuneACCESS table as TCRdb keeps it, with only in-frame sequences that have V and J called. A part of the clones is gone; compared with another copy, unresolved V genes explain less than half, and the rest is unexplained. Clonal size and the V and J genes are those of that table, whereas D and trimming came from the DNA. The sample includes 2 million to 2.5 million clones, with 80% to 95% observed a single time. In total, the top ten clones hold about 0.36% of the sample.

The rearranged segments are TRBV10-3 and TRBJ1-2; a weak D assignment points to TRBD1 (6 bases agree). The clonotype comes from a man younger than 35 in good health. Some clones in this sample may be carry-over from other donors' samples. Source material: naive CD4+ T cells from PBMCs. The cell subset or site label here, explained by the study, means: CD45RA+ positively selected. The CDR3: CAIRVDSNYGYTF. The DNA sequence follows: TGTGCCATCAGGGTGGACAGTAACTATGGCTACACCTTC.